The clone carrying this TCR beta chain showed up just a few times. As yet, its antigen is unknown. The CDR3 contains 14 residues. CDR1 and CDR2 from the germline V gene are SGHVS and FNYEAQ. V dropped 1 base and J dropped 8 bases, with 15 bases sitting between them. The data were taken from a study of T-cell reconstitution after alpha-beta-depleted transplantation in children. Overall study findings and caveats: Surviving recipient T cells and thymic progenitors underlay high day-60 TCRbeta diversity in some patients. Roughly two months post-transplant, alpha-beta T cells reportedly originated from several hundred graft clones that had expanded. T-cell numbers and diversity one year post-transplant derived largely from freshly generated T cells.

The library targeted TCRbeta and was prepared with unique molecular identifiers. TCRdb recomputed calls from the PCR reads with MiXCR, one row per CDR3 protein. The table includes fewer than 700,000 distinct CDR3 sequences, 10% to 15% detected once. This chain joins TRBV7-6 and TRBJ2-7; no firm D call. The TCR sequence derives from a male patient aged 10 to 17 who had a stem cell transplant for acute myeloid leukemia, so the T cells may come from the graft donor. The input for sequencing was PBMCs, mostly from graft donor cells, taken 360 days after TCRalphabeta/CD19-depleted stem cell transplant. CDR3 DNA: TGTGCCAGCAGCTTAGTCCACGGACCCGGGCAGCAGTACTTC. Translation gives CASSLVHGPGQQYF. Variable domain in full (rest from reference TRBV7-6 and TRBJ2-7): GAGVSQSPRYKVTKRGQDVALRCDPISGHVSLYWYRQALGQGPEFLTYFNYEAQQDKSGLPNDRFSAERPEGSISTLTIQRTEQRDSAMYRCASSLVHGPGQQYFGPGTRLTVT.